Following are 18 T cell receptor beta chains from one sample sequenced in a study of OX40 agonist ivuxolimab in advanced cancers. Method: immunoSEQ multiplex PCR; TCRdb's copy keeps in-frame clones and lacks some. The sample has under 80,000 clones, roughly 80% seen once. Sequenced material: CD4+ or CD8+ T cells sorted from blood, taken in a trial of the OX40 agonist ivuxolimab. These receptors originate from an adult with an advanced solid tumor such as melanoma, head and neck, liver or kidney cancer.

This sequence joins TRBV14 and TRBJ2-5; D may be TRBD1 or TRBD2 (5 bases each). V was clipped by 4 bases and J by 2 bases, with 17 bases between them. Germline CDR1 SGHDN, CDR2 FVKESK. CDR3 length: 16 residues. The CDR3 spells CASSLGRLSGQETQYF. The CDR3 region has the DNA TGTGCCAGCAGCCTGGGACGGCTCTCGGGGCAAGAGACCCAGTACTTC. Filled out from reference TRBV14 and TRBJ2-5, the complete variable domain reads EAGVTQFPSHSVIEKGQTVTLRCDPISGHDNLYWYRRVMGKEIKFLLHFVKESKQDESGMPNNRFLAERTGGTYSTLKVQPAELEDSGVYFCASSLGRLSGQETQYFGPGTRLLVL.

V usage is TRBV14 and J usage is TRBJ2-5; D might be TRBD2 (6 bases). The CDR3 runs 18 residues. The germline V gene has CDR1 SGHDN and CDR2 FVKESK. The V and J ends lost 1 base and 4 bases respectively, with 22 bases between them. The CDR3 DNA is TGTGCCAGCAGCCAAGTATGGTCTTTTCGGCAGGGAGGAGAGACCCAGTACTTC. Its protein product is CASSQVWSFRQGGETQYF.

J is TRBJ1-5 and V is TRBV19, with 7 bases lining up with TRBD1. Trimming took 10 bases from V and 4 from J; bases not matched to a gene: 13. The germline CDR1 and CDR2 sequences are LNHDA and SQIVND (reference sequence). The CDR3 consists of 15 residues. The CDR3 spells CATLGTDLMNQPQHF. The CDR3 coding sequence is TGTGCCACCCTAGGGACAGATCTAATGAATCAGCCCCAGCATTTT.

The chain recombines TRBV5-1 with TRBJ2-5; tentative D call: TRBD1 (5 bases). The germline V gene encodes CDR1 SGHRS and CDR2 YFSETQ. V lost 4 bases to trimming and J lost 3 bases, with 16 bases between them. The CDR3 has 15 residues. The CDR3 loop reads CASSETNRREETQYF. As DNA, the CDR3 is TGCGCCAGCAGCGAAACGAACCGCAGGGAAGAGACCCAGTACTTC.

Only a few counts were recorded for this clone. The V and J genes are TRBV9 and TRBJ1-4; the D gene is possibly TRBD1 (5 bases). V was trimmed by 0 bases and J by 2 bases, leaving 11 bases between them. Germline loops: CDR1 SGDLS, CDR2 YYNGEE. This CDR3 is built from 16 residues. The CDR3 bases are TGTGCCAGCAGCGTAGAGCAGGGCAGGACTAATGAAAAACTGTTTTTT. Translation gives CASSVEQGRTNEKLFF.

This chain connects TRBV9 to TRBJ2-5; TRBD2 might be the D (6 bases). The CDR3 has 17 amino acids. The germline V and J ends were trimmed by 4 bases and 2 bases, with 21 bases remaining between them. Germline V lookup: CDR1 SGDLS, CDR2 YYNGEE. CDR3 amino acids: CASSKSVTAGRQETQYF. The CDR3 bases are TGTGCCAGCAGCAAAAGTGTAACGGCAGGGAGGCAAGAGACCCAGTACTTC.

The V call is TRBV19, the J call TRBJ1-1, with D possibly being TRBD1 (6 bases). The CDR3 length is 14 residues. V was pared by 7 bases and J by 0 bases, with 12 bases between. From germline, CDR1 is LNHDA and CDR2 SQIVND (reference sequence). CDR3 bases: TGTGCCAGTAATCGGGCAGGGGTGAACACTGAAGCTTTCTTT. It translates to CASNRAGVNTEAFF.

This chain uses TRBV18 with TRBJ1-2, with 8 positions matching TRBD1. The ends lost 3 bases at V and 0 bases at J; junction bases unmatched: 3. Germline values: CDR1 KGHSH, CDR2 LQKENI. The CDR3 loop spans 15 amino acids. The CDR3 sequence is CASSPGQGPNYGYTF. The CDR3 region has the DNA TGTGCCAGCTCACCCGGACAGGGTCCTAACTATGGCTACACCTTC.

The CDR3 spells CASGRVVGEQYF. CDR3 DNA sequence: TGTGCCAGCGGTCGGGTAGTCGGCGAGCAGTACTTC. V and J are TRBV6-1 and TRBJ2-7, with unresolved D. The V end lost 8 bases, the J end lost 6 bases, and 14 bases lay between the germline ends. Germline lookup yields CDR1 MNHNS and CDR2 SASEGT. This CDR3 contains 12 residues.

The chain joins TRBV9 to TRBJ2-7; no clear D. Trimming took off 6 bases at V and 0 bases at J, with 13 bases between the two ends. The CDR3 length is 14 residues. Looked up from germline, CDR1 is SGDLS and CDR2 is YYNGEE. CDR3 region: CASNPHEPSYEQYF. CDR3 nucleotides: TGTGCCAGCAACCCTCACGAACCCTCCTACGAGCAGTACTTC.

The rearrangement links TRBV5-1 to TRBJ2-7; D ambiguous. Germline CDR1 and CDR2: SGHRS and YFSETQ. The CDR3 extends over 13 amino acids. Between the trimmed V and J ends, which lost 4 bases and 3 bases, there was a span of 11 bases. CDR3: CASSPDGFYEQYF. CDR3 sequence (DNA): TGCGCCAGCAGCCCGGACGGGTTCTACGAGCAGTACTTC.

The genes are TRBV6-1 and TRBJ2-7; D ambiguous. The CDR3 is made up of 12 amino acids. Trimming left V 3 bases short and J 4 bases short, with 7 bases between. Germline-derived CDR1 and CDR2 are MNHNS and SASEGT. The CDR3: CASSDYRYEQYF. CDR3 DNA sequence: TGTGCCAGCAGTGATTATCGTTACGAGCAGTACTTC.

The chain carries TRBV5-6 and TRBJ2-4; 9 bases line up with TRBD1. V lost 0 bases to trimming and J lost 0 bases; unmatched junction nucleotides: 1. There are 16 residues in the CDR3. From germline, CDR1 is SGHDT and CDR2 YYEEEE. The CDR3 reads CASSLETGGAKNIQYF. Here the CDR3 DNA reads TGTGCCAGCAGCTTGGAGACAGGGGGAGCCAAAAACATTCAGTACTTC.

V gene TRBV19 combines with J gene TRBJ2-3; no clear D. Germline CDR1 is LNHDA and CDR2 is SQIVND (reference sequence). The ends were cut back, 2 bases at V and 10 bases at J, with 13 bases in the middle. CDR3 length equals 13 residues. CDR3 residues: CASSIPAETPQYF. CDR3 in DNA: TGTGCCAGTAGTATACCGGCAGAAACCCCGCAGTATTTT.

The V gene is TRBV9, the J gene TRBJ1-2; 9 bases agree with TRBD1. The V gene's germline CDR1 is SGDLS and CDR2 YYNGEE. Germline trimming cut 3 bases from V and 7 bases from J; bases unmatched to any gene: 10. The CDR3 totals 15 residues. CDR3 sequence reads: CASSAGQGTTGGYTF. The CDR3 nucleotides read TGTGCCAGCAGCGCCGGACAGGGGACCACCGGTGGCTACACCTTC.

The chain is built from TRBV4-2 and TRBJ1-1; possible D gene TRBD1, 5 bases. Trimming removed 4 bases from V and 7 bases from J, with 19 bases in between. Germline values: CDR1 LGHNA, CDR2 YNFKEQ. The CDR3 runs 15 residues. CDR3 nucleotides: TGTGCCAGCAGCCCCGGTGGGGGGTCAGACTTTGAAGCTTTCTTT. Translation gives CASSPGGGSDFEAFF.

This clone occurred a few times. The chain combines TRBV19 with TRBJ1-2; 11 positions match TRBD1. The V gene end was trimmed by 6 bases and the J gene end by 2 bases; junction bases not matched to a gene: 2. Germline V gene lookup returns CDR1 LNHDA and CDR2 SQIVND (reference sequence). The CDR3 runs to 14 residues. CDR3 DNA: TGTGCCAGTAGGAGGGACAGGGGGAACTATGGCTACACCTTC. It encodes CASRRDRGNYGYTF. Together with reference TRBV19 and TRBJ1-2, the CDR3 gives the full variable domain: DGGITQSPKYLFRKEGQNVTLSCEQNLNHDAMYWYRQDPGQGLRLIYYSQIVNDFQKGDIAEGYSVSREKKESFPLTVTSAQKNPTAFYLCASRRDRGNYGYTFGSGTRLTVV.

The genes are TRBV5-6 and TRBJ2-6, with D uncertain. Trimming shortened V by 6 bases and J by 8 bases, and 12 bases separated the two germline ends. The CDR3 length is 13 residues. CDR1 is SGHDT, CDR2 YYEEEE, per germline. In nucleotides, the CDR3 is TGTGCCAGCACCCCCGACCCTTCCAACGTCCTGACTTTC. Its translation is CASTPDPSNVLTF.